This T cell receptor (beta chain) is drawn from a study of cytomegalovirus exposure and HLA in healthy donors. Healthy bone marrow donors made up the cohort. This CDR3 is built from 12 residues. The germline CDR1 and CDR2 sequences are MDHEN and SYDVKM. With 7 bases removed from V and 2 bases from J, the gap between germline ends came to 9 bases. Whole-study results and caveats: Across all donors, roughly uniform sequencing depth was an assumption of the presence/absence analyses.

PCR primers comprised 60 Vbeta and 13 Jbeta primers. Assay: immunoSEQ multiplex PCR; the TCRdb copy retains only in-frame clones and omits some. The table lists some 170,000 clones, approximately 85% of them singletons. Points on this clone: The target antigen is unknown.

This receptor was obtained from a girl aged 2-10 years in good health and CMV-seropositive. The sample was PBMCs. J is TRBJ2-7 and V is TRBV28, with D unresolved. The CDR3 here is CASTAGTYEQYF. The CDR3 region has the DNA TGTGCCAGCACTGCAGGAACCTACGAGCAGTACTTC. The full variable domain, rest sourced from reference TRBV28 and TRBJ2-7, is DVKVTQSSRYLVKRTGEKVFLECVQDMDHENMFWYRQDPGLGLRLIYFSYDVKMKEKGDIPEGYSVSREKKERFSLILESASTNQTSMYLCASTAGTYEQYFGPGTRLTVT.